This TCR beta chain was found in a study of T cell responses to AZD1222 COVID-19 vaccine (dated by TCRdb to about 2021). Regarding the research as a whole: AZD1222 recipients given second doses at about 4 weeks or at about 12 weeks were pooled, since spike-specific TCR depth and breadth were not found to differ between the two schedules. TCR sequencing covered over 230 trial participants: 200 to 220 given two doses of AZD1222 and 26 given two doses of MenACWY control vaccine. Enrollment into the trials was organized by age into subgroups of 18-55, 56-69 and 70-plus years, and those subgroups contained roughly 150, 30 and 60 TCR-sequenced participants, respectively.

The CDR3 regions of human TCRbeta chains were subjected to immunosequencing. Turning to the authors' computational methods: Repertoire TCRs were checked for matches against a reference library of SARS-CoV-2-specific TCRs that had been generated using the MIRA antigen-specificity platform. Breadth was defined as the fraction of unique TCRs that were SARS-CoV-2-associated. Depth was defined as the fraction of total T cells that were SARS-CoV-2-associated. Each spike-specific TCR was assigned to its reactive spike region and to a CD4 or CD8 class using the MIRA data. Log10-transformed breadth and depth values were compared by one-way ANOVA with Sidak's multiple comparisons tests. TCRdb limited this immuneACCESS table to in-frame rearrangements with V and J called. A share of clones is missing; checked studies link under half to unresolved V genes, and the rest is unexplained. V, J and clone size reflect that table, while D and trimming were determined from the DNA. Present in this sample are about 90,000 clones, just over 85% of which were seen just once. The ten largest clones capture approximately 7.9% of the sample.

What this sample's time point label stands for: baseline before first vaccination. The vaccinee samples were drawn from two UK trials, COV001 and COV002, one of which was a single-blind randomized controlled phase 2/3 trial testing AZD1222 (ChAdOx1 nCoV-19) in healthy adults. For TCRbeta chain sequencing, PBMC samples were collected from trial participants at day 0 and at day 28 after the second dose. What the study reported, not specific to this receptor: In the small 56-69-year group, the increase in depth fell short of significance, most likely because of low power. Nearly half of unique spike-specific TCRs reportedly recognized epitopes outside regions mutated in the B.1.351 and B.1.1.7 variants. Participants were mostly white British, with more females than males. The authors suggested clonal diversity may have been underestimated. Because no day 14 peak-response samples were available, repertoires were characterized only after the peak T cell response. Spike-specific TCR breadth and depth rose significantly after two AZD1222 doses compared with day 0 and with MenACWY recipients. The whole spike protein was spanned by vaccine-associated CD4 TCRs, and dominant responses were seen in regions 160-218 and 743-854. Conclusions about previously exposed vaccinees were limited because only a handful of AZD1222 recipients were SARS-CoV-2 seropositive at baseline.

Taken from the germline V gene (reference sequence), the CDR1 and CDR2 loops are LNHDA and SQIVND. Deletion took 6 bases off V and 3 bases off J, with a span of 8 bases between the germline ends. From the cysteine up to the phenylalanine, the CDR3 has a length of 12 residues. The read is trimmed to its CDR3 DNA, 36 bases read in frame from base 1. On this clone itself: Which antigen it targets is not known. The sample holds no much larger clone one base away, and base qualities are not on file.

Source: peripheral blood, taken on day 0 of AZD1222 vaccination. This sequence was found in an adult in good health. Here the chain combines TRBV19 and TRBJ2-5, with no confident D gene call. This receptor has the CDR3 CASSLREETQYF. The nucleotide sequence is TGTGCCAGTAGCTTACGGGAAGAGACCCAGTACTTC.